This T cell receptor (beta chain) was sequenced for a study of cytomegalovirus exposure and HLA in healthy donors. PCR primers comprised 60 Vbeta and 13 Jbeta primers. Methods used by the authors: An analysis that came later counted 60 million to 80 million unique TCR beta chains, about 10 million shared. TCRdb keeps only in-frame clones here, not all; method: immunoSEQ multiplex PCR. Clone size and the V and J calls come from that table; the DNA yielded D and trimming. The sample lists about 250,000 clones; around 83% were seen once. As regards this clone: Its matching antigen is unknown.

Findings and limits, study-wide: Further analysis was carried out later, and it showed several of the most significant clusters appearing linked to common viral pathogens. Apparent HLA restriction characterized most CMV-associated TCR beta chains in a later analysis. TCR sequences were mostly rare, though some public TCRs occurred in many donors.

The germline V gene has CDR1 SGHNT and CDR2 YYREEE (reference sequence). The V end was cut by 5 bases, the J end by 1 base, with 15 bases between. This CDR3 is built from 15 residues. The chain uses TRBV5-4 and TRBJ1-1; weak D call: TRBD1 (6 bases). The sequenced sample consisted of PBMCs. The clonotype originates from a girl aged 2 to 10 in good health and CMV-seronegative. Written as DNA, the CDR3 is TGTGCCAGCAGTTTTACAGGGCTGGGGAACACTGAAGCTTTCTTT. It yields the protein CASSFTGLGNTEAFF.